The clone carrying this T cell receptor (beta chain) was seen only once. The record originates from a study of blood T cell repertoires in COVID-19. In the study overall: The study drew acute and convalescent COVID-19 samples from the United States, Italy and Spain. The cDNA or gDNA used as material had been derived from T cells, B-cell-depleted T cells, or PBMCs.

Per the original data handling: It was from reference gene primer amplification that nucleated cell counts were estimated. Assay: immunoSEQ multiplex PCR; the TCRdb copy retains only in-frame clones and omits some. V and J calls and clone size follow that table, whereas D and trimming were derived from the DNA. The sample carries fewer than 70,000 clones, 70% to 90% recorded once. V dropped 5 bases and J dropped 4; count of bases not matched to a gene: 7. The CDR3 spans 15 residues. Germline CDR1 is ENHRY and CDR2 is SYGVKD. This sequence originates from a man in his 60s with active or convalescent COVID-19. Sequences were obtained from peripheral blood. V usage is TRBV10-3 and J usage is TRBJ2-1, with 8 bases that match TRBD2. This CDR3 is CAISTSGGSYNEQFF. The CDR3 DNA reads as TGTGCCATCAGTACTAGCGGAGGGAGTTACAATGAGCAGTTCTTC.